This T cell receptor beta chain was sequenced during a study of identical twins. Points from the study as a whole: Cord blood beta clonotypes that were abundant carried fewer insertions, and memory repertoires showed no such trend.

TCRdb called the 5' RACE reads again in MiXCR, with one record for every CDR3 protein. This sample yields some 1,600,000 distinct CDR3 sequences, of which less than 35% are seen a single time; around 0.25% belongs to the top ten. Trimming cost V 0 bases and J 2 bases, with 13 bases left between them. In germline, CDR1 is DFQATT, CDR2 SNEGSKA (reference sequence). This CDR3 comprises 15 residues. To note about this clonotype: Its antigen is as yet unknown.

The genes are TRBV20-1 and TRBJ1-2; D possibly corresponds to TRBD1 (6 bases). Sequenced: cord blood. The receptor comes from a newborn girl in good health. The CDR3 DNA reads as TGCAGTGCTAGAGACTCAGGGCAGGGGAACTATGGCTACACCTTC. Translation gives CSARDSGQGNYGYTF.